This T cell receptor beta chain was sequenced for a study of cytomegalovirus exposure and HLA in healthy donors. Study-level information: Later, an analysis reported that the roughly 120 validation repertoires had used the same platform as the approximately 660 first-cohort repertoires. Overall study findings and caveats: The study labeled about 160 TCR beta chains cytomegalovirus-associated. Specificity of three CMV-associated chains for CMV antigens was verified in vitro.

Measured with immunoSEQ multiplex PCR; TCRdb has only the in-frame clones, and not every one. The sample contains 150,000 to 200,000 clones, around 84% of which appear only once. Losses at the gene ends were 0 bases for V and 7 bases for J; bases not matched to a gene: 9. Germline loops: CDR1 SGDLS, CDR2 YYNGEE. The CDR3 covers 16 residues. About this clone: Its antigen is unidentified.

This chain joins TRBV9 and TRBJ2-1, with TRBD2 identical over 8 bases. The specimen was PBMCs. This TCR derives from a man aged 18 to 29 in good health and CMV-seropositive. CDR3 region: CASSVGDGRAGNEQFF. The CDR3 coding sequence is TGTGCCAGCAGCGTAGGGGACGGGAGGGCGGGGAATGAGCAGTTCTTC.